Following are 26 T cell receptor beta chains from one sample sequenced in a study of shared clonotypes between healthy human individuals. CD8 cells regarded as naive lacked CD45RO, were positively chosen for CCR7, and omitted terminally differentiated effector memory CD45RA+ cells. Sequencing used immunoSEQ multiplex PCR; TCRdb keeps in-frame clones, though not all of them. The top ten clones hold under 2% of a sample with 2 million to 2.5 million clones, more than 85% of them seen once. The sample was naive CD8+ T cells from PBMCs. These receptors were collected from a man aged 18 to 29 in good health. Some clones in this sample may be carry-over from other donors' samples.

The genes are TRBV7-6 and TRBJ2-2; 15 bases map to TRBD2. Germline-derived CDR1 and CDR2 are SGHVS and FNYEAQ. V lost 0 bases to trimming and J lost 8 bases; unmatched junction nucleotides: 16. The CDR3 covers 21 residues. CDR3 in DNA: TGTGCCAGCAGCTTAGCTCCGGGACTAGCGGGAGGATCCCAGTCAGGAGGGGAGCTGTTTTTT. Encoded protein: CASSLAPGLAGGSQSGGELFF.

The rearrangement links TRBV15 to TRBJ2-4; either TRBD1 or TRBD2 may fit D (5 bases each). Trimming left V 5 bases short and J 2 bases short, with 16 bases between. The CDR3 is made up of 16 amino acids. Germline CDR1 LNHNV, CDR2 YYDKDF (reference sequence). The DNA for the CDR3 is TGTGCCACCAGCGAGGAGAGGGGAAATCCCAAAAACATTCAGTACTTC. Amino acids: CATSEERGNPKNIQYF. Drawing the rest from reference TRBV15 and TRBJ2-4, the complete variable domain is DAMVIQNPRYQVTQFGKPVTLSCSQTLNHNVMYWYQQKSSQAPKLLFHYYDKDFNNEADTPDNFQSRRPNTSFCFLDIRSPGLGDTAMYLCATSEERGNPKNIQYFGAGTRLSVL.

The chain has TRBV5-3 and TRBJ2-1, with 9 bases matching TRBD2. TRBV5-3 is marked as an open reading frame, function uncertain. The CDR3 contains 16 residues. V gave up 4 bases and J gave up 9 bases; unmatched junction bases: 14. The DNA of the CDR3 is TGTGCCAGAAGCCGATTCGGGACTAGCCATAAGGGTGAGCAGTTCTTC. The encoded protein is CARSRFGTSHKGEQFF.

This chain links TRBV27 with TRBJ2-1; D is possibly TRBD2 (5 bases). The germline V gene encodes CDR1 MNHEY and CDR2 SMNVEV (reference sequence). Trimming cost V 2 bases and J 5 bases, with 16 bases left between them. The CDR3 consists of 16 residues. CDR3 sequence: CASSLGVVTTHNEQFF. Here the CDR3 DNA reads TGTGCCAGCAGTTTAGGGGTGGTGACTACACACAATGAGCAGTTCTTC.

The chain is built from TRBV7-9 and TRBJ2-2, with D unclear. Trimming removed 0 bases from V and 6 bases from J, with 14 bases in between. Germline CDR1 reads SEHNR; CDR2 reads FQNEAQ (reference sequence). The CDR3 length is 16 residues. CDR3 DNA: TGTGCCAGCAGCTTAGCCCCGGGTTTTTACTCCGGGGAGCTGTTTTTT. It is translated as CASSLAPGFYSGELFF. Combining the CDR3 with reference TRBV7-9 and TRBJ2-2 gives the whole variable domain DTGVSQNPRHKITKRGQNVTFRCDPISEHNRLYWYRQTLGQGPEFLTYFQNEAQLEKSRLLSDRFSAERPKGSFSTLEIQRTEQGDSAMYLCASSLAPGFYSGELFFGEGSRLTVL.

J is TRBJ2-7 and V is TRBV9; no clear D gene. Trimming pared 4 bases from V and 1 base from J, leaving 9 bases between. This CDR3 contains 13 residues. Germline lookup yields CDR1 SGDLS and CDR2 YYNGEE. DNA for the CDR3: TGTGCCAGCAGCCAGAGTGGATCCTACGAGCAGTACTTC. Translation gives CASSQSGSYEQYF.

This clone occurred a few times. Other DNA sequences in the sample encode the same CDR3. The rearrangement links TRBV30 to TRBJ1-1; D remains unclear. Trimming shortened V by 0 bases and J by 7 bases, and 6 bases separated the two germline ends. The CDR3 has 11 residues. Germline values: CDR1 GTSNPN, CDR2 SVGIG (reference sequence). For the CDR3, the DNA is TGTGCCTGGAGTGTGGGCAGTGAAGCTTTCTTT. Translating it yields CAWSVGSEAFF.

The rearrangement uses TRBV10-3 and TRBJ2-7, with 10 bases identical to TRBD1. This CDR3 region has 16 residues. The germline CDR1 and CDR2 sequences are ENHRY and SYGVKD. The V and J ends lost 7 bases and 4 bases, in that order; junction bases with no gene match: 13. The CDR3 region has the DNA TGTGCCATCATGATTTCGGAGACAGGGGGCCTATACGAGCAGTACTTC. Its translation is CAIMISETGGLYEQYF.

This chain uses TRBV28 with TRBJ1-2, with a weak D call TRBD1 (6 bases). The V gene's germline CDR1 is MDHEN and CDR2 SYDVKM. The CDR3 loop spans 14 amino acids. Deletions cut 5 bases from V and 5 bases from J, with 15 bases between. CDR3 nucleotide sequence: TGTGCCAGCAGTCCAGGGGCCTCTTATTATGGCTACACCTTC. As protein: CASSPGASYYGYTF.

V is TRBV5-1 and J is TRBJ2-1, with 10 bases fitting TRBD2. With 2 bases clipped from V and 4 bases from J, the junction kept 3 bases outside the gene matches. Germline CDR1 SGHRS, CDR2 YFSETQ. This CDR3 has 15 amino acids. CDR3 loop: CASSFTSGTYNEQFF. The CDR3 nucleotides are TGCGCCAGCAGCTTTACTAGCGGGACTTACAATGAGCAGTTCTTC.

V gene TRBV21-1 combines with J gene TRBJ2-7; the DNA was not compared with TRBD2, the D call given in the table. TRBV21-1 is designated a pseudogene. CDR3 length equals 21 residues. The CDR3 region is CASSKWTGGPQTSGITYEQYF. In nucleotides, the CDR3 is TGTGCCAGCAGCAAGTGGACAGGGGGGCCCCAGACTAGCGGGATTACCTACGAGCAGTACTTC.

The CDR3 here is CAISESRQFYYGYTF. CDR3 nucleotide sequence: TGTGCCATCAGTGAGTCGAGACAGTTTTACTATGGCTACACCTTC. The chain is built from TRBV10-3 and TRBJ1-2; TRBD1 might be the D (5 bases). This CDR3 contains 15 residues. V was shortened by 0 bases and J by 3 bases, with 11 bases between the two germline ends. CDR1 and CDR2 from the germline V gene are ENHRY and SYGVKD.

CDR3 protein: CASSQDPSADTQYF. The CDR3 DNA reads as TGCGCCAGCAGCCAAGACCCTTCGGCAGATACGCAGTATTTT. The V and J genes are TRBV4-1 and TRBJ2-3; D not certain. V gave up 0 bases and J gave up 4 bases, with 8 bases separating them. The CDR3 is 14 residues long. Germline values: CDR1 MGHRA, CDR2 YSYEKL.

This chain links TRBV2 with TRBJ1-1, with TRBD1 matching 7 bases. This CDR3 is built from 16 residues. From germline, CDR1 is SNHLY and CDR2 FYNNEI. The V segment lost 9 bases and the J segment 1 base; nucleotides outside the gene matches: 14. The CDR3 reads CASIQVLTGKNTEAFF. CDR3 DNA: TGTGCCAGTATCCAAGTCTTGACAGGGAAGAACACTGAAGCTTTCTTT. Combining the CDR3 with reference TRBV2 and TRBJ1-1 gives the whole variable domain EPEVTQTPSHQVTQMGQEVILRCVPISNHLYFYWYRQILGQKVEFLVSFYNNEISEKSEIFDDQFSVERPDGSNFTLKIRSTKLEDSAMYFCASIQVLTGKNTEAFFGQGTRLTVV.

The CDR3 DNA follows: TGTGCCAGCGGAGACGTTTTGGAAAACACCATATATTTT. Translated, it gives CASGDVLENTIYF. The genes are TRBV7-9 and TRBJ1-3; no clear D. CDR3 size: 13 residues. V was clipped by 8 bases and J by 6 bases, with 14 bases between them. Germline CDR1 reads SEHNR; CDR2 reads FQNEAQ (reference sequence).

DNA for the CDR3: TGTGCCAGCAGTGGGGGACAGGGCAATGAGCAGTTCTTC. Residues: CASSGGQGNEQFF. J is TRBJ2-1 and V is TRBV6-1, with 9 bases identical to TRBD1. Losses at the gene ends were 4 bases for V and 6 bases for J; bases not matched to a gene: 1. CDR1 and CDR2 (germline): MNHNS, SASEGT. There are 13 residues in the CDR3.

V usage is TRBV6-1 and J usage is TRBJ1-2, with unresolved D. Trimming shortened V by 6 bases and J by 6 bases, and 8 bases separated the two germline ends. Germline V gene data show CDR1 as MNHNS and CDR2 as SASEGT. The CDR3 extends over 11 amino acids. The CDR3: CASRESNGYTF. CDR3 coding DNA: TGTGCCAGCAGGGAGAGTAATGGCTACACCTTC.

This clone has only a few counts. This chain joins TRBV4-1 and TRBJ1-2; maybe TRBD1 (5 bases). The CDR3 totals 14 residues. CDR1 MGHRA and CDR2 YSYEKL come from the germline V gene. Trimming left V 4 bases short and J 0 bases short, with 9 bases between. CDR3 in DNA: TGCGCCAGCAGCCCCACGGACACTAACTATGGCTACACCTTC. It specifies CASSPTDTNYGYTF.

The J gene is TRBJ2-1, the V gene TRBV11-2, with 7 bases fitting TRBD1. Germline V gene sequence: CDR1 SGHAT, CDR2 FQNNGV. This CDR3 region has 15 residues. V was pared by 0 bases and J by 7 bases, with 6 bases of the junction left unmatched. Here the CDR3 reads CASSLEGQRRNEQFF. The CDR3 DNA follows: TGTGCCAGCAGCTTAGAGGGACAGAGGCGGAATGAGCAGTTCTTC.

With respect to this clone: Within the sample, other DNA sequences also encode this same CDR3. The chain links TRBV7-8 to TRBJ1-1; tentatively, D is TRBD1 (5 bases). The V end was cut by 1 base, the J end by 4 bases, with 10 bases between. CDR3 length: 14 residues. The germline gives CDR1 SGHVS, CDR2 FQNEAQ. DNA of the CDR3: TGTGCCAGCAGCTTAGGAGGGGAGGGCACTGAAGCTTTCTTT. Translated: CASSLGGEGTEAFF.

This clone was counted once. The rearrangement uses TRBV10-1 and TRBJ2-7; 8 bases map to TRBD2. Trimming removed 0 bases from V and 5 bases from J; junction bases left unmatched: 3. CDR3 length equals 14 residues. Germline CDR1 is WNHNN and CDR2 is SYGVQD (reference sequence). Here the CDR3 DNA reads TGCGCCAGCAGTGAGTCAAGCGGGAGCGACGAGCAGTACTTC. This encodes CASSESSGSDEQYF.

This clone was observed once. The chain joins TRBV28 to TRBJ2-7; 7 bases fit TRBD1. The CDR3 loop spans 16 amino acids. Germline-derived CDR1 and CDR2 are MDHEN and SYDVKM. Trimming removed 1 base from V and 2 bases from J; junction bases left unmatched: 8. The CDR3 loop reads CASSLSMRTGPYEQYF. In DNA, the CDR3 is TGTGCCAGCAGTTTATCGATGCGGACAGGCCCCTACGAGCAGTACTTC.

The chain carries TRBV10-3 and TRBJ1-1; D gene ambiguous. The CDR3 runs to 16 residues. Germline-derived CDR1 and CDR2 are ENHRY and SYGVKD. The V end lost 4 bases, the J end lost 0 bases, and 15 bases lay between the germline ends. The CDR3 protein is CAISGPSSGLNTEAFF. CDR3 nucleotides: TGTGCCATCAGTGGCCCCTCCTCGGGATTGAACACTGAAGCTTTCTTT.

As for this clone: This sample also contains other DNA sequences that code for the same CDR3. The chain couples TRBV27 to TRBJ2-6, with D unclear. Germline-derived CDR1 and CDR2 are MNHEY and SMNVEV (reference sequence). V gave up 3 bases and J gave up 0 bases, with 3 bases separating them. The CDR3 covers 14 residues. The CDR3 DNA sequence: TGTGCCAGCAGTTTCTTCTCTGGGGCCAACGTCCTGACTTTC. Protein: CASSFFSGANVLTF. The variable domain in full, completed from reference TRBV27 and TRBJ2-6, reads EAQVTQNPRYLITVTGKKLTVTCSQNMNHEYMSWYRQDPGLGLRQIYYSMNVEVTDKGDVPEGYKVSRKEKRNFPLILESPSPNQTSLYFCASSFFSGANVLTFGAGSRLTVL.

V and J are TRBV7-3 and TRBJ1-1, with D perhaps matching TRBD1 (6 bases). The V and J ends lost 8 bases and 1 base respectively, with 14 bases between them. This CDR3 contains 14 residues. Germline CDR1 is SGHTA and CDR2 is FQGTGA. The CDR3 reads CASGPGAGNTEAFF. CDR3 nucleotides: TGTGCCAGCGGACCAGGGGCTGGGAACACTGAAGCTTTCTTT.

V gene TRBV6-4 combines with J gene TRBJ2-1, with TRBD2 matching over 10 bases. From germline, CDR1 is MRHNA and CDR2 SNTAGT. This CDR3 is 15 amino acids long. The V segment lost 6 bases and the J segment 4 bases; nucleotides outside the gene matches: 6. As DNA, the CDR3 is TGTGCCAGCAGCTCAACTAGCGGGGATTACAATGAGCAGTTCTTC. This encodes CASSSTSGDYNEQFF.